The rows below give T cell receptor beta chains drawn from one sample of a study of Ad26.COV2.S vaccination and SARS-CoV-2 variants. TCRdb's table, derived via immunoSEQ multiplex PCR, lists solely in-frame clones and lacks some. The sample lists roughly 400,000 clones, about 88% seen once, with under 2% in the top ten. The material sequenced was peripheral blood, taken in a trial of Ad26.COV2.S vaccine versus placebo. The receptors derive from a person between 18 and 65 years old who received the Ad26.COV2.S COVID-19 vaccine or a placebo. CDR3s include the opening cysteine and the closing phenylalanine or tryptophan.

J | V | CDR3
TRBJ1-5 | TRBV28 | CASSQPGGLSQPQHF
TRBJ1-4 | TRBV5-1 | CASSLGQGQNEKLFF
TRBJ2-2 | TRBV30 | CAWTPPGQGGTGELFF
TRBJ2-2 | TRBV6-2/TRBV6-3 | CASSPLTMVAANTGELFF
TRBJ2-3 | TRBV7-8 | CASSLAGVPSTADTQYF
TRBJ2-1 | TRBV15 | CATSRDEAGDEQFF
TRBJ2-3 | TRBV4-1 | CASSQFDRADTQYF
TRBJ2-1 | TRBV5-1 | CASSPSGRAGEQFF
TRBJ2-7 | TRBV19 | CASIFRTRFEQYF
TRBJ2-3 | TRBV28 | CASSLLTDTQYF
TRBJ2-1 | TRBV21-1 | CASSNQRTAGKIYNEQFF
TRBJ2-2 | TRBV24-1 | CATSDSFRVGETGELFF
TRBJ2-7 | TRBV30 | CAWERSRGPGEQYF
TRBJ1-4 | TRBV5-8 | CASSHDRGTEKLFF
TRBJ2-6 | TRBV15 | CATSRGSGSGANVLTF
TRBJ1-2 | TRBV9 | CASGDRGGGYTF
TRBJ1-1 | TRBV14 | CASSPYLDRPSTEAFF
TRBJ2-1 | TRBV2 | CASTGVAGGDEQFF
TRBJ1-3 | TRBV6-1 | CASSEAPQSSSGNTIYF
TRBJ2-5 | TRBV9 | CASTQGWGSEETQYF
TRBJ2-1 | TRBV5-1 | CASSLDGTGYNEQFF
TRBJ1-1 | TRBV15 | CATSLESWNTEAFF
TRBJ2-1 | TRBV28 | CASSLVEGEQFF
TRBJ2-5 | TRBV5-1 | CASSRDFRTGRQETQYF
TRBJ2-3 | TRBV28 | CASGKGVTDTQYF
TRBJ2-3 | TRBV7-2 | CASSLAVATDTQYF